The next 16 T cell receptor beta chains were all read from a single sample in a study of shared clonotypes between healthy human individuals. TCRdb's copy holds only in-frame clones and misses some; the assay was immunoSEQ multiplex PCR. This sample has roughly 640,000 clones; approximately 97% occur once, and the top ten carry 0.057%. Sequencing was done on a sample of naive CD4+ T cells sorted from blood. Subset indicated: CD45RA+ positively selected. These receptors all stem from a woman aged 30 to 39 in good health.

The genes are TRBV6-5 and TRBJ1-2; D is uncertain. The CDR3 contains 14 residues. In germline, CDR1 is MNHEY, CDR2 SVGAGI. Trimming stripped 5 bases from V and 4 bases from J, with 14 bases between. CDR3 loop: CASSPQQKTYGYTF. As DNA, the CDR3 is TGTGCCAGCAGTCCACAACAGAAAACCTATGGCTACACCTTC.

The rearrangement uses TRBV11-2 and TRBJ2-1; 13 nucleotides agree with TRBD2. The ends lost 4 bases at V and 3 bases at J; junction bases unmatched: 3. The CDR3 is made up of 16 amino acids. CDR1 is SGHAT, CDR2 FQNNGV, per germline. The CDR3 nucleotides read TGTGCCAGCAGCTCTAGGACTAGCGGGGGCTACAATGAGCAGTTCTTC. Translation: CASSSRTSGGYNEQFF. The whole variable domain, remainder taken from reference TRBV11-2 and TRBJ2-1, is EAGVAQSPRYKIIEKRQSVAFWCNPISGHATLYWYQQILGQGPKLLIQFQNNGVVDDSQLPKDRFSAERLKGVDSTLKIQPAKLEDSAVYLCASSSRTSGGYNEQFFGPGTRLTVL.

This clone was seen only once. The J gene is TRBJ2-1, the V gene TRBV5-1; D is undetermined. The CDR3 covers 13 residues. Between the trimmed V and J ends, which lost 0 bases and 15 bases, there was a span of 16 bases. Germline values: CDR1 SGHRS, CDR2 YFSETQ. The CDR3 nucleotides are TGCGCCAGCAGCTTGGAGGTCTTTCCCGCGCGGTTCTTC. This encodes CASSLEVFPARFF. Based on the CDR3 plus reference TRBV5-1 and TRBJ2-1, the full variable domain is KAGVTQTPRYLIKTRGQQVTLSCSPISGHRSVSWYQQTPGQGLQFLFEYFSETQRNKGNFPGRFSGRQFSNSRSEMNVSTLELGDSALYLCASSLEVFPARFFGPGTRLTVL.

The chain carries TRBV5-1 and TRBJ2-1, with D unclear. Trimming took 3 bases from V and 3 from J, leaving 22 bases between them. Germline V gene sequence: CDR1 SGHRS, CDR2 YFSETQ. The CDR3 is 18 residues long. In nucleotides, the CDR3 is TGCGCCAGCAGCTGGGCACTAACTGGGGATTTTAGCTACAATGAGCAGTTCTTC. Protein sequence: CASSWALTGDFSYNEQFF.

This sequence joins TRBV18 and TRBJ1-3; 8 nucleotides align to TRBD1. The junction had 4 bases not matched to a gene; V was cut back by 6 bases and J by 3 bases. Germline V gene sequence: CDR1 KGHSH, CDR2 LQKENI. The CDR3 consists of 14 residues. The CDR3 region is CASSDGTGGNTIYF. In DNA form, the CDR3 reads TGTGCCAGCTCTGATGGGACAGGTGGAAACACCATATATTTT.

The V gene is TRBV19, the J gene TRBJ1-1, with unresolved D. V was shortened by 3 bases and J by 1 base, with 9 bases between the two germline ends. CDR1 and CDR2 from the germline V gene are LNHDA and SQIVND (reference sequence). CDR3 length: 14 residues. The CDR3 coding sequence is TGTGCCAGTAGTATTGGAGGGAAGAACACTGAAGCTTTCTTT. Translating it yields CASSIGGKNTEAFF.

This chain links TRBV28 with TRBJ1-6; the D is unclear. The ends were cut back, 3 bases at V and 3 bases at J, with 12 bases in the middle. This CDR3 comprises 16 residues. Germline CDR1 reads MDHEN; CDR2 reads SYDVKM. CDR3 protein: CASSFLSGYYNSPLHF. The CDR3, as DNA: TGTGCCAGCAGTTTTTTATCAGGTTACTATAATTCACCCCTCCACTTT.

This clone was recorded only once. The gene calls are TRBV12-2 and TRBJ1-2. TRBV12-2 represents a pseudogene. CDR3 length: 15 amino acids. The DNA for the CDR3 is TGTGCAAGTCGCTTATGTTATGCGACCCTTAGGGGCTACACCTTC. Translated: CASRLCYATLRGYTF.

The rearrangement joins TRBV6-5 to TRBJ2-5, with 9 bases fitting TRBD1. Germline V gene sequence: CDR1 MNHEY, CDR2 SVGAGI. This CDR3 region has 14 residues. Trimming at V came to 7 bases and at J to 6 bases, leaving 9 bases not matched to a gene. CDR3 region: CASTETGGRKTQYF. The CDR3 DNA is TGTGCCAGCACCGAGACAGGGGGTCGTAAGACCCAGTACTTC.

This sequence joins TRBV5-4 and TRBJ1-3; 8 bases fit TRBD1. In germline, CDR1 is SGHNT, CDR2 YYREEE (reference sequence). CDR3 length equals 16 residues. Trimming cost V 3 bases and J 1 base; bases outside gene matches: 6. The CDR3 protein is CASSSTGARSGNTIYF. DNA of the CDR3: TGTGCCAGCAGCTCGACAGGGGCCCGATCTGGAAACACCATATATTTT.

In nucleotides, the CDR3 is TGTGCCAGCAGTTATCCGGACAGGATCGAGCAGTACTTC. This codes for CASSYPDRIEQYF. J is TRBJ2-7 and V is TRBV6-7; TRBD1 matches at 7 bases. TRBV6-7 is annotated as an ORF whose role is uncertain. The length of the CDR3 is 13 residues. V lost 3 bases and J lost 6; bases outside the gene matches: 5.

In the case of this clone: The sample carries other DNA sequences with the same CDR3. This sequence joins TRBV19 and TRBJ1-5; the match to TRBD1 covers 8 bases. The CDR3 spans 13 residues. In germline, CDR1 is LNHDA, CDR2 SQIVND (reference sequence). The J segment lost 5 bases and the V segment lost 6 bases, leaving 3 bases of the junction unmatched. The CDR3 is CASSGTGDQPQHF. The CDR3 region has the DNA TGTGCCAGTAGCGGGACAGGTGATCAGCCCCAGCATTTT.

This clone was observed once. V usage is TRBV28 and J usage is TRBJ1-2; 8 bases match TRBD1. The trim removed 11 bases at V and 8 bases at J, leaving 10 bases unmatched. The germline V gene encodes CDR1 MDHEN and CDR2 SYDVKM. The CDR3 runs 12 residues. The DNA of the CDR3 is TGTGCCGTATGGACAGGGCCAAGGGGCTACACCTTC. Protein: CAVWTGPRGYTF.

The genes are TRBV2 and TRBJ1-5; D gene unclear. In germline, CDR1 is SNHLY, CDR2 FYNNEI. The length of the CDR3 is 13 residues. With 6 bases removed from V and 6 bases from J, the gap between germline ends came to 12 bases. CDR3 loop: CASRPGEGQPQHF. In nucleotides, the CDR3 is TGTGCCAGCAGACCCGGGGAGGGTCAGCCCCAGCATTTT. Drawing the rest from reference TRBV2 and TRBJ1-5, the complete variable domain is EPEVTQTPSHQVTQMGQEVILRCVPISNHLYFYWYRQILGQKVEFLVSFYNNEISEKSEIFDDQFSVERPDGSNFTLKIRSTKLEDSAMYFCASRPGEGQPQHFGDGTRLSIL.

The V gene is TRBV9, the J gene TRBJ2-2; no clear D. The CDR3 totals 15 residues. Germline CDR1 reads SGDLS; CDR2 reads YYNGEE. Trimming shortened V by 1 base and J by 5 bases, and 12 bases separated the two germline ends. CDR3 DNA: TGTGCCAGCAGCGTATCGCCGATGGGGACCGGGGAGCTGTTTTTT. Its protein product is CASSVSPMGTGELFF.

The rearrangement joins TRBV15 to TRBJ2-2; D gene uncertain. The germline V gene encodes CDR1 LNHNV and CDR2 YYDKDF (reference sequence). V lost 0 bases and J 6 bases, leaving 8 bases between the germline ends. The CDR3 is 14 amino acids. In DNA form, the CDR3 reads TGTGCCACCAGCAGAGATGTCGGGCCCGGGGAGCTGTTTTTT. This codes for CATSRDVGPGELFF.